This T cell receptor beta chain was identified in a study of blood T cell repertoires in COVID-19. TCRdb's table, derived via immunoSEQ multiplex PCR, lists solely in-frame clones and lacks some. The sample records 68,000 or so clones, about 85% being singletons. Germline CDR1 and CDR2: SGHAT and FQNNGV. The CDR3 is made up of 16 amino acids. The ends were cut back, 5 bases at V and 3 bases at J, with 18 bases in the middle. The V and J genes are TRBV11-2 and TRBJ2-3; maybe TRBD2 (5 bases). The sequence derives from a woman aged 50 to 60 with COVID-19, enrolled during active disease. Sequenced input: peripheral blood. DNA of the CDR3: TGTGCCAGCAGCCCCTTTCTGCGTGGGAGAACAGATACGCAGTATTTT. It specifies CASSPFLRGRTDTQYF.